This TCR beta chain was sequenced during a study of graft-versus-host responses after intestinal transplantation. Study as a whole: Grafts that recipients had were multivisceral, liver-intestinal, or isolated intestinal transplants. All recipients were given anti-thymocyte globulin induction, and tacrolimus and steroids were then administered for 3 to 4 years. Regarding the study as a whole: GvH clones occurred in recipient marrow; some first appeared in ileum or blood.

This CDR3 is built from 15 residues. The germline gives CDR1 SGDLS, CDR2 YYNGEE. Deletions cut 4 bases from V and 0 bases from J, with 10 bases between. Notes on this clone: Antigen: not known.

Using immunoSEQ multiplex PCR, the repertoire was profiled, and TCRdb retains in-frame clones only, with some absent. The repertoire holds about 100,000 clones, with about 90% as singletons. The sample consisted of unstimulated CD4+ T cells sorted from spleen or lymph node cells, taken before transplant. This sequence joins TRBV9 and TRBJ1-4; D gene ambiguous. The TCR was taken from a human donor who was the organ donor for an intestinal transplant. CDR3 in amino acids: CASSKRISTNEKLFF. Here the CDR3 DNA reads TGTGCCAGCAGCAAACGGATCTCAACTAATGAAAAACTGTTTTTT.